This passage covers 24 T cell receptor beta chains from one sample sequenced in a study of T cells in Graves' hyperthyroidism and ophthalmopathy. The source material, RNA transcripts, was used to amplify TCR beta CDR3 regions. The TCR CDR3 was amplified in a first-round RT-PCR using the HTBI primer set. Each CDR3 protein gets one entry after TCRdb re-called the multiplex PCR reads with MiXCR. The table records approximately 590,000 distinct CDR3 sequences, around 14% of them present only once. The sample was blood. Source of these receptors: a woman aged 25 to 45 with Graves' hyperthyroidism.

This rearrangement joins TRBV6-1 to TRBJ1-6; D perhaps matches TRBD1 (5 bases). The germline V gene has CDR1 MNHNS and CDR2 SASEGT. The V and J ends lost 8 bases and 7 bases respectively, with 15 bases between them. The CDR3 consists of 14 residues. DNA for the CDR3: TGTGCCAGCGGGGGGGGGATGGGAAATTCACCCCTCCACTTT. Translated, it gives CASGGGMGNSPLHF.

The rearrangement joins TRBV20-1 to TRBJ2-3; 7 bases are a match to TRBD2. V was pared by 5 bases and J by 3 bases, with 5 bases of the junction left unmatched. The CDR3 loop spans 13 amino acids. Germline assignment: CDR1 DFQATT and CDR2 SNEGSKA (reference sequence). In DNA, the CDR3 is TGCAGTGCTTATGACGGGAGGACAGATACGCAGTATTTT. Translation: CSAYDGRTDTQYF.

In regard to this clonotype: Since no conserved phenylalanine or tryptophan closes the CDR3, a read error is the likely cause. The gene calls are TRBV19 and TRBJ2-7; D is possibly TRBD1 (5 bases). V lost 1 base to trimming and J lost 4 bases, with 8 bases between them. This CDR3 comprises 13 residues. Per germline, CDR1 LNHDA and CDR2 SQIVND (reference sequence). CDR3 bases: TGTGCCAGTAGTATAGGCAGGGCGTACGAGCAGTACCTC. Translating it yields CASSIGRAYEQYL.

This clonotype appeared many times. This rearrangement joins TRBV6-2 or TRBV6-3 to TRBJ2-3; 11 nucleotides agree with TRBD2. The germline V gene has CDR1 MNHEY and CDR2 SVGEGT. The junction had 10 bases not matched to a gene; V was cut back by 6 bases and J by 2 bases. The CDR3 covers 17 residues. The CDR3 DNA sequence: TGTGCCAGCAGCAGACGGCTAGCGGGAGGACCCACAGATACGCAGTATTTT. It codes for CASSRRLAGGPTDTQYF.

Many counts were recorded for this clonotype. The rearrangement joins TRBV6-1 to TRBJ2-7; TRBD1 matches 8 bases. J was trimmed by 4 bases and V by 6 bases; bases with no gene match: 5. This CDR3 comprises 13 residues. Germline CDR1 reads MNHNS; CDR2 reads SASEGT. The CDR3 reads CASRPTGEYEQYF. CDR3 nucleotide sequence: TGTGCCAGCAGGCCGACAGGGGAGTACGAGCAGTACTTC.

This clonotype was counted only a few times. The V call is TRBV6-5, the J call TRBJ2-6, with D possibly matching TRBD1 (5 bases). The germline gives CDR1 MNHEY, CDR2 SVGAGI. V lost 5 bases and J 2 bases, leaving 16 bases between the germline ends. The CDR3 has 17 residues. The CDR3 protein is CASSNPQGGTGANVLTF. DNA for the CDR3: TGTGCCAGCAGTAACCCGCAGGGTGGAACTGGGGCCAACGTCCTGACTTTC.

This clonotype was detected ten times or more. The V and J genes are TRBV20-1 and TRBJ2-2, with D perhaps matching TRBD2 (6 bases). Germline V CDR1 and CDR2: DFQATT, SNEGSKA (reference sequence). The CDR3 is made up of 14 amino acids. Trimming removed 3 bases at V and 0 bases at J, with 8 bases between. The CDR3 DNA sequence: TGCAGTGCTAGGGGGGACTCGAACACCGGGGAGCTGTTTTTT. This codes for CSARGDSNTGELFF.

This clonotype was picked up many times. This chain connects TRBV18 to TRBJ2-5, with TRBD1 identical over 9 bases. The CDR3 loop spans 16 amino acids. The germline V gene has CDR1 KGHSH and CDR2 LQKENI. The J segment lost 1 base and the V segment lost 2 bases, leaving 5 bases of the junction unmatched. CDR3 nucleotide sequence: TGTGCCAGCTCACCATTGTCGACAGGGGGCCAAGAGACCCAGTACTTC. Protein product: CASSPLSTGGQETQYF.

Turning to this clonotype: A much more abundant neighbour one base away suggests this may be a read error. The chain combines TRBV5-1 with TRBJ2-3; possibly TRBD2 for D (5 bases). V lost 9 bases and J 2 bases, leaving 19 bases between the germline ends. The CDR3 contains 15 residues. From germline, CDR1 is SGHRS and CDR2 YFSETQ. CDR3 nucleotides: TGCGCCACCACCAGCGGAGGCCCTATCACAGATACGCAGTATTTT. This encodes CATTSGGPITDTQYF. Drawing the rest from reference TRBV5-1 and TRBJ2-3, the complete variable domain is KAGVTQTPRYLIKTRGQQVTLSCSPISGHRSVSWYQQTPGQGLQFLFEYFSETQRNKGNFPGRFSGRQFSNSRSEMNVSTLELGDSALYLCATTSGGPITDTQYFGPGTRLTVL.

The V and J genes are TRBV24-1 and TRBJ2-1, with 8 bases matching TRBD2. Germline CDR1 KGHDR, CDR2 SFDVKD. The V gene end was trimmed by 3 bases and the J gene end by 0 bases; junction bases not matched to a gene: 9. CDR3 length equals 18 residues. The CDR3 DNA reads TGTGCCACCAGTGATCCTGGCCAGCGGGGGAGCTCCTACAATGAGCAGTTCTTC. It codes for CATSDPGQRGSSYNEQFF.

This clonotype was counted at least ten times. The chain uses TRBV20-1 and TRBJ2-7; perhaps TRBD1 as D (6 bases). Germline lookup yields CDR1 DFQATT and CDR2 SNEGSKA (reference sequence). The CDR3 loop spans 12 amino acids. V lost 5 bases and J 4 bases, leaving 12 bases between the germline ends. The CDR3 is CSAVDRTYEQYF. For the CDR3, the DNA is TGCAGTGCTGTTGACAGGACTTACGAGCAGTACTTC.

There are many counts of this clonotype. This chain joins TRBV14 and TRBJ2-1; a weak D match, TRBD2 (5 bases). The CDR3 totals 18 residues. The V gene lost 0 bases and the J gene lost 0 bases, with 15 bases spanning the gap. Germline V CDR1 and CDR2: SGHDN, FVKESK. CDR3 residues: CASSQENVGVSSYNEQFF. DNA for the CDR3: TGTGCCAGCAGCCAAGAAAATGTCGGGGTCAGCTCCTACAATGAGCAGTTCTTC.

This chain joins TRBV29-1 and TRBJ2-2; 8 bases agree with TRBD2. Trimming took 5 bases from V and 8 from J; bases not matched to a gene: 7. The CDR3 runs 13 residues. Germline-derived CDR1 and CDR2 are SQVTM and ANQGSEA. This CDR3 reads CSVTGTSSGELFF. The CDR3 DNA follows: TGCAGCGTTACCGGGACTAGTTCTGGGGAGCTGTTTTTT.

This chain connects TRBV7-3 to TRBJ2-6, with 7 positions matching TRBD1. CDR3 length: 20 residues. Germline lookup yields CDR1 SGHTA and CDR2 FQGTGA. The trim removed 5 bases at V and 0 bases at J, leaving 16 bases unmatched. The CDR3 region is CASSPSSDRQYVSGANVLTF. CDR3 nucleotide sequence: TGTGCCAGCAGCCCATCCTCGGACAGGCAATATGTCTCTGGGGCCAACGTCCTGACTTTC.

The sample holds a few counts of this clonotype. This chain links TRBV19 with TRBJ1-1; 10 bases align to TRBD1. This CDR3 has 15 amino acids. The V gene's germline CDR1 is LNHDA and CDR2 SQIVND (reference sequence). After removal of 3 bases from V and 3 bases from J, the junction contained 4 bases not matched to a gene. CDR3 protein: CASSIFGTGDTEAFF. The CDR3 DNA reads TGTGCCAGTAGTATTTTCGGGACAGGGGACACTGAAGCTTTCTTT.

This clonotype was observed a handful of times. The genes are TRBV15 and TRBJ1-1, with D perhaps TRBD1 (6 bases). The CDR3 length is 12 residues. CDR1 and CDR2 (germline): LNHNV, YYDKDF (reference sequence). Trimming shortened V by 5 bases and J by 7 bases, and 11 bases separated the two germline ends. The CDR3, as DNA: TGTGCCACCAGCGAGGGGGGACGTGAAGCTTTCTTT. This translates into CATSEGGREAFF.

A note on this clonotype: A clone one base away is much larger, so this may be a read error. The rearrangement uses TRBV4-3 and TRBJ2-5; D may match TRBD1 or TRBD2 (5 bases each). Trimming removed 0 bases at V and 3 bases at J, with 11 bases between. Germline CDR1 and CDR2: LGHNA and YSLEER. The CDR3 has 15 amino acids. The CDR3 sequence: CASSQDPGRKETQYF. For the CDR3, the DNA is TGCGCCAGCAGCCAAGATCCGGGACGGAAAGAGACCCAGTACTTC.

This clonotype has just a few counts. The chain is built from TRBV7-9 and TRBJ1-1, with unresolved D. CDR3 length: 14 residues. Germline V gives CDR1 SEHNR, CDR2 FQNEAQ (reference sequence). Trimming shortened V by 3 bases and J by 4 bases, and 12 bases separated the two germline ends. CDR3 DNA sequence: TGTGCCAGCAGCTTGGGCCCCCGGGGCACTGAAGCTTTCTTT. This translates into CASSLGPRGTEAFF.

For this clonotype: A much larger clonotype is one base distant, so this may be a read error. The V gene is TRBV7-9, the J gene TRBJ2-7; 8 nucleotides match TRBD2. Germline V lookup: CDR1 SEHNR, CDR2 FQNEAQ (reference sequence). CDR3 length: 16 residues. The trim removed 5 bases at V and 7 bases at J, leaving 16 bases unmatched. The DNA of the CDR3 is TGTGCCAGCAGCCCCATTACGGGACTAGTGGGAGATGAGCAGTACTTC. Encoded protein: CASSPITGLVGDEQYF.

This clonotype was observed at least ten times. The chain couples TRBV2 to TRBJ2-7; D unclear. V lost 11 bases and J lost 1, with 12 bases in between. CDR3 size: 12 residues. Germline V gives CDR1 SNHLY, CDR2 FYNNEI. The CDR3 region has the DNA TGTGCCTTCCTCGGTGAATCCTACGAGCAGTACTTC. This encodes CAFLGESYEQYF.

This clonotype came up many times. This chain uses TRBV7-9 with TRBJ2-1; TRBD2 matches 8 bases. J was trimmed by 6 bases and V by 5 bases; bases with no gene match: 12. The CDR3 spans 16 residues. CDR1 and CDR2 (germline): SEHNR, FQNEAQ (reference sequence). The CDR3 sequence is CASSRLLPSGSNEQFF. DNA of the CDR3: TGTGCCAGCAGCCGCCTATTACCGAGCGGGAGCAATGAGCAGTTCTTC.

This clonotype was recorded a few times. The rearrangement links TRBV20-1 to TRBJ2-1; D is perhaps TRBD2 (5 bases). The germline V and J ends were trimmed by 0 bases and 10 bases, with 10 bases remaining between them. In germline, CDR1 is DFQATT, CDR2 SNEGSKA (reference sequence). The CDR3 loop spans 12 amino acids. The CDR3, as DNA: TGCAGTGCTAGAGAGGGGAGTCACGAGCAGTTCTTC. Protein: CSAREGSHEQFF.

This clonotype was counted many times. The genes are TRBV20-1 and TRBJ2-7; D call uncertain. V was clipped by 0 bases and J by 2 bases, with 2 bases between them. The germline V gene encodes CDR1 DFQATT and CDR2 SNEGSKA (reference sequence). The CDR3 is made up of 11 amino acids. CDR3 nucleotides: TGCAGTGCTAGAGACCCCTACGAGCAGTACTTC. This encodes CSARDPYEQYF.

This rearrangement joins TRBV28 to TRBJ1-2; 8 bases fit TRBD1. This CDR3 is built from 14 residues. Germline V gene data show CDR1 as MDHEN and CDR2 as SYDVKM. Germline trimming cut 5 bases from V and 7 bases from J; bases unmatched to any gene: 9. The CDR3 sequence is CASSLQDRVVGYTF. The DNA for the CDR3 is TGTGCCAGCAGTCTCCAGGACAGGGTGGTTGGCTACACCTTC.